Listed here are 16 T cell receptor beta chains from one sample, sequenced in a study of T cell responses to AZD1222 COVID-19 vaccine. The data were produced by immunoSEQ multiplex PCR, yet TCRdb's version contains in-frame clones alone and is incomplete. This sample has 120,000 to 150,000 clones, with 88% found just once. The material was peripheral blood, obtained on day 0 of AZD1222 vaccination. The source is an adult in good health.

The V gene is TRBV6-4, the J gene TRBJ2-7, with D perhaps TRBD1 (6 bases). Germline CDR1 reads MRHNA; CDR2 reads SNTAGT. V was cut by 1 base and J by 7 bases, with 11 bases left in between. The CDR3 loop spans 13 amino acids. CDR3 sequence: CASSDWGRWEQYF. The CDR3 coding sequence is TGTGCCAGCAGTGACTGGGGGCGTTGGGAGCAGTACTTC.

The chain uses TRBV24-1 and TRBJ1-1; D remains ambiguous. The V gene lost 0 bases and the J gene lost 1 base, with 2 bases spanning the gap. The CDR3 extends over 13 amino acids. Germline-derived CDR1 and CDR2 are KGHDR and SFDVKD. The CDR3 region is CATSDLENTEAFF. Here the CDR3 DNA reads TGTGCCACCAGTGATTTGGAGAACACTGAAGCTTTCTTT.

There are a few counts of this clone. The chain joins TRBV10-3 to TRBJ1-5, with TRBD1 as a possible D gene (5 bases). Trimming left V 4 bases short and J 7 bases short, with 11 bases between. The germline gives CDR1 ENHRY, CDR2 SYGVKD. This CDR3 has 13 amino acids. CDR3 nucleotides: TGTGCCATCAGTGTTCAGGGTGGGCAGCCCCAGCATTTT. It is translated as CAISVQGGQPQHF.

The chain has TRBV5-1 and TRBJ1-5; TRBD1 is a possible D gene (5 bases). Trimming stripped 6 bases from V and 3 bases from J, with 16 bases between. Germline V CDR1 and CDR2: SGHRS, YFSETQ. CDR3 length equals 15 residues. This CDR3 is CASKLQAGDNQPQHF. CDR3 DNA: TGCGCCAGCAAACTGCAGGCGGGGGACAATCAGCCCCAGCATTTT.

This clone was counted only a few times. This rearrangement joins TRBV14 to TRBJ1-3, with unresolved D. The V gene lost 4 bases and the J gene lost 1 base, with 8 bases spanning the gap. The CDR3 runs 14 residues. Germline V gene lookup returns CDR1 SGHDN and CDR2 FVKESK. As DNA, the CDR3 is TGTGCCAGCAGCCGGCTGGGGTCTGGAAACACCATATATTTT. Translation gives CASSRLGSGNTIYF.

This chain uses TRBV24-1 with TRBJ2-1; weak D call: TRBD1 (8 bases). This CDR3 is 17 amino acids long. The V and J ends lost 9 bases and 5 bases respectively, with 25 bases between them. The V gene's germline CDR1 is KGHDR and CDR2 SFDVKD. The CDR3 coding sequence is TGTGCCACCCGTAAGGGACTACGGGACAGGATCAACAATGAGCAGTTCTTC. Amino acid sequence: CATRKGLRDRINNEQFF.

This clone showed up just once. This chain joins TRBV6-5 and TRBJ1-4; 8 bases map to TRBD1. J gave up 5 bases and V 7 bases, and 3 bases lay outside the gene matches. The CDR3 covers 13 residues. From germline, CDR1 is MNHEY and CDR2 SVGAGI. Written as DNA, the CDR3 is TGTGCCAGCAAGCGGACAGGGAATGAAAAACTGTTTTTT. This translates into CASKRTGNEKLFF.

This chain joins TRBV11-1 and TRBJ1-2, with D unresolved. V lost 5 bases and J lost 4, with 14 bases in between. The CDR3 loop spans 14 amino acids. The germline CDR1 and CDR2 sequences are SGHAT and FQDESV (reference sequence). The CDR3 loop is CASSAGGTSYGYTF. CDR3 coding DNA: TGTGCCAGCAGCGCCGGCGGAACCTCCTATGGCTACACCTTC.

The chain recombines TRBV19 with TRBJ1-4; D gene unclear. Germline V gene data show CDR1 as LNHDA and CDR2 as SQIVND (reference sequence). The CDR3 has 14 amino acids. The V and J ends lost 6 bases and 2 bases respectively, with 10 bases between them. The CDR3 sequence: CASSPLGTNEKLFF. Here the CDR3 DNA reads TGTGCCAGTAGCCCCCTGGGGACTAATGAAAAACTGTTTTTT.

The chain employs TRBV3-1 (or the pseudogene TRBV3-2) and TRBJ1-1; a possible D gene is TRBD1 (5 bases). CDR1 is LGHDT, CDR2 YNNKEL, per germline (reference sequence). Trimming shortened V by 3 bases and J by 4 bases, and 21 bases separated the two germline ends. The CDR3 runs to 17 residues. The CDR3 loop reads CASSHTPPRATGTEAFF. DNA for the CDR3: TGTGCCAGCAGCCATACCCCCCCCAGGGCGACTGGCACTGAAGCTTTCTTT.

V and J are TRBV19 and TRBJ1-5; D is unclear. V was shortened by 3 bases and J by 3 bases, with 9 bases between the two germline ends. The CDR3 has 14 amino acids. Germline CDR1 is LNHDA and CDR2 is SQIVND (reference sequence). For the CDR3, the DNA is TGTGCCAGTAGTATTAGCCGGATCAATCAGCCCCAGCATTTT. It translates to CASSISRINQPQHF.

CDR3 DNA: TGTGCCTCTGCTCGGGACCGCATGAACACTGAAGCTTTCTTT. It specifies CASARDRMNTEAFF. This chain connects TRBV30 to TRBJ1-1; D is perhaps TRBD1 (5 bases). This CDR3 region has 14 residues. Germline V gene data show CDR1 as GTSNPN and CDR2 as SVGIG (reference sequence). V lost 7 bases and J lost 0, with 15 bases in between.

The chain joins TRBV9 to TRBJ2-3, with D tentatively TRBD2 (6 bases). The CDR3 contains 16 residues. Trimming removed 0 bases at V and 0 bases at J, with 11 bases between. Germline CDR1 SGDLS, CDR2 YYNGEE. CDR3 DNA: TGTGCCAGCAGCGTAGTTGGCGGGGTAAGCACAGATACGCAGTATTTT. This sequence encodes CASSVVGGVSTDTQYF.

The rearrangement links TRBV2 to TRBJ2-1; 13 nucleotides match TRBD2. Germline V gene sequence: CDR1 SNHLY, CDR2 FYNNEI. The CDR3 extends over 15 amino acids. V was pared by 4 bases and J by 4 bases, with 1 base of the junction left unmatched. For the CDR3, the DNA is TGTGCCAGCAGTGGGACTAGCGGGGGATACAATGAGCAGTTCTTC. It encodes CASSGTSGGYNEQFF.

V usage is TRBV12-3 or TRBV12-4 and J usage is TRBJ1-1; a weak D match, TRBD1 (6 bases). Trimming pared 6 bases from V and 4 bases from J, leaving 12 bases between. The CDR3 has 13 amino acids. CDR3 in amino acids: CASRPGAFTEAFF. The CDR3 DNA sequence: TGTGCCAGCAGACCAGGGGCATTCACTGAAGCTTTCTTT.

The chain is built from TRBV7-9 and TRBJ1-3; no firm D call. Trimming took off 1 base at V and 0 bases at J, with 13 bases between the two ends. The length of the CDR3 is 17 residues. Per the germline V gene, CDR1 is SEHNR and CDR2 is FQNEAQ (reference sequence). CDR3 loop: CASSLGYSLGSGNTIYF. CDR3 bases: TGTGCCAGCAGCTTAGGATACTCCCTCGGCTCTGGAAACACCATATATTTT.